This T cell receptor beta chain was captured in a study of PD-1 blockade in mismatch repair-deficient tumors (dated by TCRdb to between 2016 and 2019). As for the study more broadly: Between late 2013 and late 2016, 75 to 95 consecutive patients with about 12 mismatch repair-deficient cancer types, all previously treated and progressing, were enrolled in the trial. Deep sequencing of TCR CDR3 regions was used to track tumor-associated T cell clones in peripheral blood of patients responding to PD-1 blockade. Here is what the overall study found, with its caveats: After pembrolizumab, tumor-resident clones, which were often undetectable in blood before treatment, expanded rapidly and then contracted, generally ahead of radiologic responses.

The sample's time point label, decoded: peripheral blood before pembrolizumab. Mismatch repair deficiency was established in every enrolled patient by polymerase chain reaction or immunohistochemistry. A few patients who responded to pembrolizumab therapy underwent TCR sequencing. The phase II trial prospectively evaluated PD-1 blockade with pembrolizumab in advanced mismatch repair-deficient cancers, independent of tissue of origin. Peripheral blood T cell samples were collected serially, before PD-1 blockade began and at several time points afterward. Blood sampling times were expressed in weeks after the first pembrolizumab dose. Library method: the immunoSEQ multiplex PCR assay. The immuneACCESS repertoire file appears here via TCRdb, limited to in-frame rearrangements. These files lack a portion of the clones; in checked studies, under half of the deficit traces to unresolved V genes, and the cause of the others is not known. In all, the sample holds over 15,000 clones, and 80% to 85% of those were seen once. In total, the top ten clones hold about a sixth of the sample.

Regarding this clone: The specificity of this receptor is unknown. It has no much larger one-base neighbor in the sample; base qualities were not kept.

The receptor was isolated from an adult with mismatch repair-deficient cancer. Sample: PBMCs, taken before pembrolizumab treatment.

This receptor carries the CDR3 CASSLAQTGGSYTDTQYF. The bases read TGTGCCAGCAGCTTAGCTCAGACAGGGGGCTCATACACAGATACGCAGTATTTT. This chain joins TRBV7-9 to TRBJ2-3, with TRBD1 identical over 10 junction bases. After removal of 0 bases from V and 2 bases from J, the junction retains 8 bases not matched to a gene. Including the terminal cysteine and phenylalanine, the CDR3 comprises 18 residues. The read is trimmed to its CDR3 DNA, 54 bases read in frame from base 1. CDR1 and CDR2 are read off the germline V gene (reference sequence) as SEHNR and FQNEAQ.